This T cell receptor (beta chain) was recovered during a study of blood T cell repertoires in COVID-19. The wider study: The origin of the acute and convalescent COVID-19 samples was the United States, Italy and Spain.

The CDR3 is 12 amino acids. V was pared by 8 bases and J by 0 bases, with 1 base of the junction left unmatched. Germline CDR1 reads MDHEN; CDR2 reads SYDVKM. Clones were sequenced by immunoSEQ multiplex PCR, and TCRdb holds only the in-frame ones, with some missing. This table holds 70,000 to 85,000 clones, roughly four fifths found once. The clonotype originates from a human donor in a cohort sampled during active COVID-19. The material sequenced was peripheral blood. This chain joins TRBV28 and TRBJ2-7; 7 positions match TRBD1. CDR3 in amino acids: CASGTASYEQYF. The CDR3 coding sequence is TGTGCCAGCGGGACAGCCTCCTACGAGCAGTACTTC.